The rows below give T cell receptor beta chains drawn from one sample of a study of T cell responses to AZD1222 COVID-19 vaccine. The method was immunoSEQ multiplex PCR; TCRdb's version includes in-frame clones alone and lacks a portion of them. Of roughly 120,000 clones in the sample, about 89% were seen once. This material consisted of peripheral blood, taken 28 days after the second AZD1222 dose. The receptors originated from an adult who received the AZD1222 COVID-19 vaccine. The CDR3 runs from the conserved cysteine through the conserved F or W. Fields, in order: D gene, CDR3 length, J gene, V gene, CDR3 DNA, CDR3 protein. A D gene is named only where the DNA matches it firmly.

>NA|14|TRBJ2-2|TRBV7-9
TGTGCCAGCAGGCCAGGGGCGAACACCGGGGAGCTGTTTTTT
CASRPGANTGELFF
>NA|17|TRBJ2-7|TRBV6-1
TGTGCCAGCAGTGTGCTGCGGGGTCAACAAATTACCTACGAGCAGTACTTC
CASSVLRGQQITYEQYF
>NA|17|TRBJ2-1|TRBV18
TGTGCCAGCTCACCACCCGAGACAAATATGGCCTACAATGAGCAGTTCTTC
CASSPPETNMAYNEQFF
>NA|15|TRBJ1-6|TRBV11-2
TGTGCCAGCAGCTTGGACCAGGGTTTAGGTTCACCCCTCCACTTT
CASSLDQGLGSPLHF
>NA|14|TRBJ1-2|TRBV11-3
TGTGCCAGCAGCCCGTCGACCCTGGTCGGCGGCTACACCTTC
CASSPSTLVGGYTF
>NA|13|TRBJ1-5|TRBV4-3
TGCGCCAGCAGCCACGATCGGAATCAGCCCCAGCATTTT
CASSHDRNQPQHF
>NA|10|TRBJ2-7|TRBV11-3
TGTGCCAGCCCCTTCTACGAGCAGTACTTC
CASPFYEQYF
>NA|12|TRBJ2-7|TRBV7-9
TGTGCCAGCAGCCTCGCCGGAGGCGAGCAGTACTTC
CASSLAGGEQYF
>TRBD2|17|TRBJ2-7|TRBV3-1/TRBV3-2
TGTGCCAGCAGCCAAGTCTCGAGGGAGGGCCTTGTTGACGAGCAGTACTTC
CASSQVSREGLVDEQYF
>NA|13|TRBJ2-7|TRBV5-5
TGTGCCAGCAGCTTAACAGGGTACGGCGAGCAGTACTTC
CASSLTGYGEQYF
>TRBD1|15|TRBJ1-5|TRBV19
TGTGCCAGTAGTATAGGCGGGACAGCTGCATGGCCCCAGCATTTT
CASSIGGTAAWPQHF
>TRBD2|19|TRBJ2-1|TRBV7-2
TGTGCCAGCAGCTTTGTCGGGACTAGCGGGGGGGCGTCCTACAATGAGCAGTTCTTC
CASSFVGTSGGASYNEQFF
>TRBD1|15|TRBJ2-7|TRBV9
TGTGCCAGCACCAGAGGGGACAGGCCCACCTACGAGCAGTACTTC
CASTRGDRPTYEQYF
>NA|16|TRBJ1-1|TRBV19
TGTGCCAGTACCAGTATATCAGGACCTATGAACACTGAAGCTTTCTTT
CASTSISGPMNTEAFF